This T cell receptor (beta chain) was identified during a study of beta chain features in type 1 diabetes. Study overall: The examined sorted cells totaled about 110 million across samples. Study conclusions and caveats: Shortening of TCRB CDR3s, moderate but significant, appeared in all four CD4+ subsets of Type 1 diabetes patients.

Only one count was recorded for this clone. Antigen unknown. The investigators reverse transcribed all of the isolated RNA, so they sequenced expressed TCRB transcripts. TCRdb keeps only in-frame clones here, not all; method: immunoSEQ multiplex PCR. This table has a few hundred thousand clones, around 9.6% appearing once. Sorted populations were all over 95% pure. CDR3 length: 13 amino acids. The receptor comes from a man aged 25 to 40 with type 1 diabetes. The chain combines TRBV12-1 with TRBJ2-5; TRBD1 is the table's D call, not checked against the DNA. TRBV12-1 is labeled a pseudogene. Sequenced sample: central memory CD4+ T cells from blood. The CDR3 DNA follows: TGTGCCAGCAGCTTATGGACAGAAGAGACCCAGTACTTC. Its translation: CASSLWTEETQYF.